This T cell receptor (beta chain) was captured by sequencing in a study of blood T cell repertoires in COVID-19 (dated by TCRdb to 2018 to 2021). Notes on the research overall: Samples covering the acute and convalescent phases of COVID-19 were provided by collaborators in the United States, Italy and Spain. The prospective study material was composed of cDNA or gDNA derived from T cells, B-cell-depleted T cells, or PBMCs. Subjects who had been exposed to COVID-19, were actively infected with it, or had recovered from it provided the deeply sampled blood TCRbeta repertoires that made up the dataset. The repertoires were released in a freely available public database intended as a resource for research on the immune response to SARS-CoV-2. The samples were drawn from two sources: the first 160 participants of the ongoing ImmuneRACE study, and fewer than 1,500 subjects contributed by 6 global collaborators. The sample metadata nearly always contained a de-identified subject ID, COVID-19 status, age in years and sex. Where HLA class I and class II types were available, the types were taken from metadata supplied by the sample provider, not from assay-based typing.

The immunoSEQ Assay, a bias-controlled multiplex PCR, was used to amplify TCRbeta CDR3 regions from genomic DNA. From the authors' description of their analysis: The number of nucleated cells in each sample was estimated by amplification of reference gene primers within the assay. To quantify the absolute abundance of each unique TCRbeta CDR3 rearrangement, sequence reads were collapsed and filtered. For each sample, productive Simpson clonality was calculated as the square root of Simpson's diversity index over productive rearrangements. Imported from immuneACCESS, the table was reduced by TCRdb to in-frame sequences with V and J called. These copies leave out some clones; in studies compared against another copy, an unresolved V gene accounts for under half, and the cause of the remainder is not known. V, J and clone size were drawn from that table, and D and trimming were deduced from the DNA. This sample lists 130,000 or so clones; around nine tenths were detected once. Roughly 18% of the sample belongs to the ten largest clones.

What the work shows at the level of the full study, not this receptor alone: The quantity of clinical and demographic metadata differed by source and by participant and was supplied without curation.

Reading the germline V gene (reference sequence) gives CDR1 GTSNPN and CDR2 SVGIG. The CDR3 covers 15 residues, taking in both the cysteine and the phenylalanine. Only the CDR3 portion is preserved as DNA: 45 bases, with reading frame beginning at the first base. V loses 2 bases at its end and J loses 1 base; junction bases beyond the gene matches: 4. Collaborating institutions collected whole blood in K2EDTA tubes following their own protocols. Collaborator samples were shipped for TCRbeta analysis as frozen whole blood, isolated PBMCs, or DNA extracted from either sample type. As to this clone: Its recognized antigen is unknown. The sample holds no much larger clone one base away, and base qualities are not on file.

Sequenced sample: peripheral blood. This sequence originates from a man aged 50 to 59 with active or convalescent COVID-19. This sequence uses TRBV30 and TRBJ2-1; a stretch of 8 junction bases matches TRBD2. The nucleotide sequence reads TGTGCCTGGAGTCCGGGGGGGTTATCCTACAATGAGCAGTTCTTC. Its coded protein is CAWSPGGLSYNEQFF.